Listed below are T cell receptor beta chains from one sample, sequenced in a study of blood T cell repertoires in COVID-19. This table comes from immunoSEQ multiplex PCR, and its TCRdb copy is limited to in-frame clones, with some not included. The sample lists tens of thousands of clones; 80% to 90% were seen once. Sequencing was carried out using peripheral blood. The source is an elderly woman with acute or convalescent COVID-19. Each CDR3 is given with its conserved first and last residue. The order of the fields is clone size, V gene, D gene, J gene, CDR3 DNA, CDR3 protein. D genes are given only for firm matches. Size tells how often a clone was seen (once, few, many) or the class of an expanded clone, and some rows leave it out.

clone size: -
V gene: TRBV11-2
D gene: -
J gene: TRBJ1-1
CDR3 DNA: TGTGCCAGCAGCTTAGAGGGACAAGAAGCTTTCTTT
CDR3 protein: CASSLEGQEAFF

clone size: once
V gene: TRBV5-8
D gene: TRBD1
J gene: TRBJ1-5
CDR3 DNA: TGTGCCAGCAGCTTGGCCGGGACAGGGAGCAATCAGCCCCAGCATTTT
CDR3 protein: CASSLAGTGSNQPQHF

clone size: -
V gene: TRBV10-3
D gene: -
J gene: TRBJ1-1
CDR3 DNA: TGTGCCATCAGCGTACGGAGGAACACTGAAGCTTTCTTT
CDR3 protein: CAISVRRNTEAFF

clone size: -
V gene: TRBV28
D gene: TRBD1
J gene: TRBJ2-7
CDR3 DNA: TGTGCCAGCAGTCTTACAGGGGGCTACGAGCAGTACTTC
CDR3 protein: CASSLTGGYEQYF

clone size: -
V gene: TRBV7-2
D gene: TRBD1
J gene: TRBJ1-1
CDR3 DNA: TGTGCCAGCAGCAGCGGACAGGGGCAGCGACCTTTCTTT
CDR3 protein: CASSSGQGQRPFF

clone size: once
V gene: TRBV3-1/TRBV3-2
D gene: TRBD1
J gene: TRBJ1-2
CDR3 DNA: TGTGCCAGCAGCCAGCAGGGGGCTGGCGGCTACACCTTC
CDR3 protein: CASSQQGAGGYTF

clone size: -
V gene: TRBV3-1/TRBV3-2
D gene: TRBD2
J gene: TRBJ2-1
CDR3 DNA: TGTGCCAGCAGCCGCGGCGGGAGGGTCTACAATGAGCAGTTCTTC
CDR3 protein: CASSRGGRVYNEQFF

clone size: -
V gene: TRBV3-1/TRBV3-2
D gene: TRBD1
J gene: TRBJ2-5
CDR3 DNA: TGTGCCAGCAGCCAAGGGCCGAGACAGGGGAAAGAGACCCAGTACTTC
CDR3 protein: CASSQGPRQGKETQYF

clone size: -
V gene: TRBV6-5
D gene: -
J gene: TRBJ2-5
CDR3 DNA: TGTGCCAGCATCGCCAGTGGGACCCAGTACTTC
CDR3 protein: CASIASGTQYF

clone size: -
V gene: TRBV7-2
D gene: TRBD2
J gene: TRBJ2-1
CDR3 DNA: TGTGCCAGCAGCCGCTCCCTCGGAGCGGGAGGGAATGAGCAGTTCTTC
CDR3 protein: CASSRSLGAGGNEQFF

clone size: -
V gene: TRBV3-1/TRBV3-2
D gene: -
J gene: TRBJ1-2
CDR3 DNA: TGTGCCAGCAGCCAAGACCGCGACCCGGGGGGTGTACTTGGCTACACCTTC
CDR3 protein: CASSQDRDPGGVLGYTF

clone size: -
V gene: TRBV12-3/TRBV12-4
D gene: -
J gene: TRBJ1-4
CDR3 DNA: TGTGCCAGCAGCCCAAGAGTAGAAAAACTGTTTTTT
CDR3 protein: CASSPRVEKLFF

clone size: once
V gene: TRBV30
D gene: -
J gene: TRBJ1-5
CDR3 DNA: TGTGCCTGGAGTCTCTCCGGGGGGGGCAATCAGCCCCAGCATTTT
CDR3 protein: CAWSLSGGGNQPQHF

clone size: -
V gene: TRBV10-3
D gene: TRBD2
J gene: TRBJ2-3
CDR3 DNA: TGTGCCATCAGTTTAACCCCCGGGACTAGCGGGAGCTCAGATACGCAGTATTTT
CDR3 protein: CAISLTPGTSGSSDTQYF

clone size: -
V gene: TRBV11-2
D gene: -
J gene: TRBJ1-2
CDR3 DNA: TGTGCCAGCAGCTTAGACGGCGGGGGCTATGGCTACACCTTC
CDR3 protein: CASSLDGGGYGYTF

clone size: -
V gene: TRBV10-3
D gene: TRBD1
J gene: TRBJ1-1
CDR3 DNA: TGTGCCATCAGGGGGGACAGAATGAACACTGAAGCTTTCTTT
CDR3 protein: CAIRGDRMNTEAFF

clone size: few
V gene: TRBV6-2/TRBV6-3
D gene: -
J gene: TRBJ1-5
CDR3 DNA: TGTGCCAGCAGTTACTTGGCGACGGGTCAGCCCCAGCATTTT
CDR3 protein: CASSYLATGQPQHF